The next 15 T cell receptor beta chains were all read from a single sample in a study of early T cells in non-severe SARS-CoV-2 infection. TCRdb redid the calling of the 5' RACE reads with MiXCR, one entry per CDR3 protein. The sample has under 70,000 distinct CDR3 sequences, 11% seen once. Sequencing was carried out using whole blood. Receptors originate from an adult who was a healthcare worker with PCR-confirmed SARS-CoV-2 infection or an uninfected control (not recorded which).

The CDR3 spells CASSQEGQGNSYEQYF. As DNA, the CDR3 is TGTGCCAGCAGCCAAGAAGGGCAGGGCAATTCCTACGAGCAGTACTTC. The chain combines TRBV3-1 with TRBJ2-7; the D gene is possibly TRBD1 (5 bases). CDR1 and CDR2 from the germline V gene are LGHDT and YNNKEL (reference sequence). The CDR3 consists of 16 residues. The V and J ends lost 0 bases and 1 base respectively, with 13 bases between them.

The chain recombines TRBV11-2 with TRBJ2-7; TRBD2 might be the D (7 bases). Per the germline V gene, CDR1 is SGHAT and CDR2 is FQNNGV. Trimming cost V 5 bases and J 3 bases, with 17 bases left between them. This CDR3 region has 15 residues. DNA for the CDR3: TGTGCCAGCAGCAATCGGTTAGGGGGGGGCTACGAGCAGTACTTC. This sequence encodes CASSNRLGGGYEQYF.

This clonotype was counted many times. CDR3 sequence reads: CSASMTSGFYNEQFF. CDR3 nucleotides: TGCAGTGCCTCCATGACTAGCGGGTTCTACAATGAGCAGTTCTTC. V gene TRBV20-1 combines with J gene TRBJ2-1; the match to TRBD2 covers 10 bases. The V gene end was trimmed by 6 bases and the J gene end by 3 bases; junction bases not matched to a gene: 8. Germline V gene sequence: CDR1 DFQATT, CDR2 SNEGSKA (reference sequence). The CDR3 loop spans 15 amino acids.

This clonotype occurred many times. The junction departs from germline at one end; a sequencing error may be responsible. The chain joins TRBV11-2 to TRBJ1-2; weak D call: TRBD1 (5 bases). The CDR3 loop spans 13 amino acids. The V gene's germline CDR1 is SGHAT and CDR2 FQNNGV. CDR3 in amino acids: CASRDRGGTSTAF. The CDR3 bases are TGTGCCAGCAGGGACCGTGGAGGGACGTCCACCGCCTTC.

There are many counts of this clonotype. The V call is TRBV7-9, the J call TRBJ2-2, with 7 bases lining up with TRBD1. Germline CDR1 SEHNR, CDR2 FQNEAQ (reference sequence). V lost 6 bases, J lost 0 bases, and 10 bases stayed unmatched. The CDR3 runs to 17 residues. The CDR3 spells CASSPGPGTANTGELFF. As DNA, the CDR3 is TGTGCCAGCAGTCCTGGTCCCGGGACAGCGAACACCGGGGAGCTGTTTTTT.

The CDR3 sequence: CSARAPTGGDEQFF. CDR3 bases: TGCAGTGCTAGAGCGCCCACAGGGGGCGATGAGCAGTTCTTC. This sequence joins TRBV20-1 and TRBJ2-1, with 9 bases identical to TRBD1. V lost 1 base to trimming and J lost 8 bases; unmatched junction nucleotides: 6. The CDR3 spans 14 residues. The V gene's germline CDR1 is DFQATT and CDR2 SNEGSKA (reference sequence).

The chain employs TRBV29-1 and TRBJ2-2; D ambiguous. CDR1 and CDR2 from the germline V gene are SQVTM and ANQGSEA. The ends were cut back, 1 base at V and 7 bases at J, with 1 base in the middle. The CDR3 loop spans 10 amino acids. The CDR3 sequence is CSVEVGELFF. Written as DNA, the CDR3 is TGCAGCGTTGAAGTCGGGGAGCTGTTTTTT.

This clonotype turned up a few times. This chain uses TRBV7-9 with TRBJ2-3; TRBD2 might be the D (5 bases). In germline, CDR1 is SEHNR, CDR2 FQNEAQ (reference sequence). The CDR3 totals 15 residues. Trimming took off 0 bases at V and 2 bases at J, with 9 bases between the two ends. The CDR3, as DNA: TGTGCCAGCAGCTTAGCGGTCGGGGACACAGATACGCAGTATTTT. This translates into CASSLAVGDTDTQYF. The full variable domain, completed using reference TRBV7-9 and TRBJ2-3, is DTGVSQNPRHKITKRGQNVTFRCDPISEHNRLYWYRQTLGQGPEFLTYFQNEAQLEKSRLLSDRFSAERPKGSFSTLEIQRTEQGDSAMYLCASSLAVGDTDTQYFGPGTRLTVL.

At least ten counts were recorded for this clonotype. The J gene is TRBJ2-1, the V gene TRBV6-1; D might be TRBD1 (6 bases). The CDR3 runs to 14 residues. Trimming stripped 3 bases from V and 4 bases from J, with 10 bases between. The germline V gene has CDR1 MNHNS and CDR2 SASEGT. The CDR3 loop reads CASSEQGPYNEQFF. The CDR3 DNA follows: TGTGCCAGCAGTGAGCAGGGGCCGTACAATGAGCAGTTCTTC.

This clonotype was counted many times. The chain couples TRBV29-1 to TRBJ2-7; the match to TRBD2 covers 8 bases. The V gene's germline CDR1 is SQVTM and CDR2 ANQGSEA. The CDR3 covers 14 residues. Germline trimming cut 7 bases from V and 6 bases from J; bases unmatched to any gene: 14. The CDR3 region is CSALEGPGGSEQYF. Here the CDR3 DNA reads TGCAGCGCCCTTGAGGGCCCGGGGGGGTCCGAGCAGTACTTC.

Remarks on this clonotype: Possible read error: a much larger clone is one base away. The genes are TRBV7-6 and TRBJ2-1; 7 bases are a match to TRBD2. CDR3 length equals 19 residues. Germline loops: CDR1 SGHVS, CDR2 FNYEAQ. The CDR3 bases are TGTACCAGCAGCCCGTTTAGGAGGATCAAGCGGGAAGCCTACAATGAGCAGTTCTTC. Its translation: CTSSPFRRIKREAYNEQFF.

V is TRBV12-3 or TRBV12-4 and J is TRBJ2-1; D unresolved. The germline V and J ends were trimmed by 3 bases and 2 bases, with 17 bases remaining between them. The CDR3 length is 17 residues. CDR3 protein: CASSFKGSPGPYNEQFF. The CDR3 nucleotides are TGTGCCAGCAGTTTTAAAGGCTCCCCGGGTCCCTACAATGAGCAGTTCTTC.

This clonotype was seen ten or more times. V usage is TRBV5-5 and J usage is TRBJ2-7; 7 positions agree with TRBD2. CDR1 is SGHKS, CDR2 YYEKEE, per germline (reference sequence). V lost 4 bases, J lost 5 bases, and 6 bases stayed unmatched. CDR3 length equals 13 residues. CDR3 DNA: TGTGCCAGCAGCACCGGGACTACCGACGAGCAGTACTTC. Translating gives CASSTGTTDEQYF.

J is TRBJ1-2 and V is TRBV29-1; D may be TRBD1 (5 bases). V lost 0 bases, J lost 8 bases, and 16 bases lay in between. CDR1 SQVTM and CDR2 ANQGSEA come from the germline V gene. The CDR3 runs 14 residues. DNA of the CDR3: TGCAGCGTTGAAGATTTGGGGACTCTGGGAGGCTACACCTTC. Translated: CSVEDLGTLGGYTF.

This clonotype has a handful of counts. The gene calls are TRBV7-9 and TRBJ1-2; possible D gene TRBD1, 5 bases. V was cut by 5 bases and J by 0 bases, with 16 bases left in between. The CDR3 contains 16 residues. Germline CDR1 is SEHNR and CDR2 is FQNEAQ (reference sequence). The CDR3 is CASSPYPKGTNYGYTF. The CDR3 DNA is TGTGCCAGCAGCCCTTATCCTAAGGGGACTAACTATGGCTACACCTTC.